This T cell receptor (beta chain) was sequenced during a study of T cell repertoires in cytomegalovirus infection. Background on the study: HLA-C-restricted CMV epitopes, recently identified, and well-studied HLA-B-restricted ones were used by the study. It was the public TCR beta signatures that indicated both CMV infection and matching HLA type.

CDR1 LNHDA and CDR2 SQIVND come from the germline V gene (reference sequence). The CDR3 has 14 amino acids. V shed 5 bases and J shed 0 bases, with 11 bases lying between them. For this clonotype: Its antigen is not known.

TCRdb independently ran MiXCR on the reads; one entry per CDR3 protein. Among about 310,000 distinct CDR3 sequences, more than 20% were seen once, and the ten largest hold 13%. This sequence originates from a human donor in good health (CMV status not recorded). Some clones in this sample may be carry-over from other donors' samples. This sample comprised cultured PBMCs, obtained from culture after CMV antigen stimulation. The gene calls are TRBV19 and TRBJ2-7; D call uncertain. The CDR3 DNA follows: TGTGCCAGTAGTGCTATAGATAGCTCCTACGAGCAGTACTTC. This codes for CASSAIDSSYEQYF.